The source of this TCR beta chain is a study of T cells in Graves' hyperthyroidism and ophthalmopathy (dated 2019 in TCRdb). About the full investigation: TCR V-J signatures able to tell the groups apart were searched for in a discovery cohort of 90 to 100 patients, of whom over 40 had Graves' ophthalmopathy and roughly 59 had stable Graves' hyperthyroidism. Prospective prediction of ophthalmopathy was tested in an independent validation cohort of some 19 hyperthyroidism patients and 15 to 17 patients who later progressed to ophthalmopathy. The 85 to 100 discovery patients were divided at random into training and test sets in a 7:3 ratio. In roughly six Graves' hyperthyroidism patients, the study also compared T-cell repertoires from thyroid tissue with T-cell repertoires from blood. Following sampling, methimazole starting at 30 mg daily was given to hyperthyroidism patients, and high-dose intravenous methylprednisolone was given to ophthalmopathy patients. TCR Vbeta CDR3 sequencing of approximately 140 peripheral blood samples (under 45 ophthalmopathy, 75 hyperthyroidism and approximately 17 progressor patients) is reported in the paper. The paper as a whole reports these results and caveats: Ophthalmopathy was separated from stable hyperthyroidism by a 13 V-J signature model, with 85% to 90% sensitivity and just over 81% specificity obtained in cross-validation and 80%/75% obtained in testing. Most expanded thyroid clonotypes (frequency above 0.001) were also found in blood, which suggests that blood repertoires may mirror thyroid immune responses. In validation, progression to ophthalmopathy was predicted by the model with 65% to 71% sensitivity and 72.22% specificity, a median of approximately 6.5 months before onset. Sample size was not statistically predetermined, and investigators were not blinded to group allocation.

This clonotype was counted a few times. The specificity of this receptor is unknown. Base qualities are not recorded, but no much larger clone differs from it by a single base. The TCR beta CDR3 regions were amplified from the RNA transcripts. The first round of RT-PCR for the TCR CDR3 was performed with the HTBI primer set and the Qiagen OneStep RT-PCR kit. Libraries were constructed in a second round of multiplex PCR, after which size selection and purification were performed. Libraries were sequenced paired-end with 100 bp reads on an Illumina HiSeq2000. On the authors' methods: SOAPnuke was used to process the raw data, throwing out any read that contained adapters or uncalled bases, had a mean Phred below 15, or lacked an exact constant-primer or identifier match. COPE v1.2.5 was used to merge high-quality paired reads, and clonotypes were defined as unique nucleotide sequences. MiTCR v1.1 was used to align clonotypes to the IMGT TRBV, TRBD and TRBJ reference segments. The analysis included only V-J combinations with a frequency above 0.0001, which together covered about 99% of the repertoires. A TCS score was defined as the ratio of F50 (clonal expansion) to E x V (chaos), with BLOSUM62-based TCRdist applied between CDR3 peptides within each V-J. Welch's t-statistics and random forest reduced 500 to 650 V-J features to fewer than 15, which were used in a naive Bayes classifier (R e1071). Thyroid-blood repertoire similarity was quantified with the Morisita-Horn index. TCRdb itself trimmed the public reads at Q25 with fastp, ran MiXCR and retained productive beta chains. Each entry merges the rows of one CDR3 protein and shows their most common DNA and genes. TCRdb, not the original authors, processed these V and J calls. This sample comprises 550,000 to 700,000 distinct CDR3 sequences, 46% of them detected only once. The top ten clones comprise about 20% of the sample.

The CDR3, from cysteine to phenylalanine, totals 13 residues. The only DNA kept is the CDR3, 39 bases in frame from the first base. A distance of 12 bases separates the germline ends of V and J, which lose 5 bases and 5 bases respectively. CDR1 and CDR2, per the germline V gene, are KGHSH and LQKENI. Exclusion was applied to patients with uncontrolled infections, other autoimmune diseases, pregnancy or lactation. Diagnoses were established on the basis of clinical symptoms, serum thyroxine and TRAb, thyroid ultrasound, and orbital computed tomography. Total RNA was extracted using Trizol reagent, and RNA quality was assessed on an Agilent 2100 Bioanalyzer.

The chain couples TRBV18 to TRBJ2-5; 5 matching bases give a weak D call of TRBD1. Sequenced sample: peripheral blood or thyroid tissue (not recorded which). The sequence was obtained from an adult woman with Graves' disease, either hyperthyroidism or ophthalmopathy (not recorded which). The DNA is TGTGCCAGCTCAGGGGCGTCCCGGGAGACCCAGTACTTC. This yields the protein CASSGASRETQYF.